This T cell receptor beta chain was sequenced in a study of CD8+ T cells in alopecia areata. Study background: Those patients who were treated received oral tofacitinib, which was given at 5 to 10 mg twice daily for moderate-to-severe alopecia areata. Points from the study as a whole: Clonality exceeded that of normal scalp in lesional scalp, most notably in alopecia totalis/universalis. Baseline CD8+ expansion's link to response remains uncertain, as there was one nonresponder.

Following extraction, RNA underwent reverse transcription to cDNA, which served as the sequencing template. Repertoires were generated with immunoSEQ multiplex PCR, while TCRdb's copy carries only in-frame clones and drops some. The table records 150,000 or so clones, less than 70% of them present only once. Described treatment: oral pan-JAK inhibitor, 5-10 mg twice daily. In germline, CDR1 is SGHDT, CDR2 YYEEEE. This CDR3 has 17 residues. V dropped 5 bases and J dropped 3 bases, with 23 bases sitting between them. This clone is a singleton in its sample. The antigen remains unidentified. The V and J genes are TRBV5-6 and TRBJ2-5, with D possibly matching TRBD1 (6 bases). The source of this sequence is a human donor with alopecia areata. Sequences were derived from CD4+ T cells sorted from blood, sampled at week 4, from a patient treated with tofacitinib. The CDR3 loop reads CASRSQVDRQAEETQYF. CDR3 bases: TGTGCCAGCAGGTCACAGGTCGACCGACAGGCCGAAGAGACCCAGTACTTC.